The 22 T cell receptor beta chains below all came from one sample that was sequenced in a study of T cells in Graves' hyperthyroidism and ophthalmopathy. TCR beta CDR3 region amplification was performed from RNA transcripts. HTBI primers drove first-round RT-PCR of the TCR CDR3. TCRdb processed the multiplex PCR reads anew with MiXCR; each CDR3 protein has one entry. The sample has hundreds of thousands of distinct CDR3 sequences, around 19% seen once; the top ten hold approximately 16%. Sequencing used blood. These receptors were obtained from a woman aged 45 to 65 with Graves' hyperthyroidism that later progressed to Graves' ophthalmopathy.

This clonotype was counted only a few times. The rearrangement joins TRBV5-1 to TRBJ2-1; 9 positions agree with TRBD2. The germline CDR1 and CDR2 sequences are SGHRS and YFSETQ. This CDR3 contains 16 residues. Trimming took 4 bases from V and 3 from J; bases not matched to a gene: 8. CDR3 sequence reads: CASSGLVAGVYNEQFF. The CDR3 DNA follows: TGCGCCAGCAGCGGACTTGTAGCGGGGGTCTACAATGAGCAGTTCTTC. Combining the CDR3 with reference TRBV5-1 and TRBJ2-1 gives the whole variable domain KAGVTQTPRYLIKTRGQQVTLSCSPISGHRSVSWYQQTPGQGLQFLFEYFSETQRNKGNFPGRFSGRQFSNSRSEMNVSTLELGDSALYLCASSGLVAGVYNEQFFGPGTRLTVL.

In its sample, this clonotype was seen a few times. This chain uses TRBV4-2 with TRBJ2-3; 9 bases map to TRBD2. Per germline, CDR1 LGHNA and CDR2 YNFKEQ. V lost 1 base, J lost 5 bases, and 7 bases stayed unmatched. This CDR3 contains 16 residues. CDR3 DNA sequence: TGTGCCAGCAGCCAAGTGGCTAGCGGGGCAAGAGATACGCAGTATTTT. Its protein is CASSQVASGARDTQYF.

There are many counts of this clonotype. The chain has TRBV2 and TRBJ1-3; 8 positions match TRBD1. Germline CDR1 and CDR2: SNHLY and FYNNEI. The CDR3 spans 15 residues. V shed 2 bases and J 4 bases; nucleotides not matched to a gene: 4. In nucleotides, the CDR3 is TGTGCCAGCAGTGAAAGACAGGGGTCCGGAAACACCATATATTTT. This translates into CASSERQGSGNTIYF.

This clonotype has more than one count but fewer than ten. The V gene is TRBV5-1, the J gene TRBJ2-5; a weak D match, TRBD1 (6 bases). Germline V gives CDR1 SGHRS, CDR2 YFSETQ. The CDR3 extends over 15 amino acids. The germline V and J ends were trimmed by 1 base and 2 bases, with 12 bases remaining between them. The CDR3 nucleotides are TGCGCCAGCAGCTTGCTGGGGGCCAGGCAAGAGACCCAGTACTTC. This codes for CASSLLGARQETQYF.

This clonotype appeared many times. This chain uses TRBV20-1 with TRBJ2-5, with TRBD2 matching over 10 bases. Germline V lookup: CDR1 DFQATT, CDR2 SNEGSKA (reference sequence). The CDR3 length is 14 residues. J gave up 4 bases and V 6 bases, and 8 bases lay outside the gene matches. CDR3 nucleotide sequence: TGCAGTGCCGGGCCCGCTAGCGGGGGAGAGACCCAGTACTTC. Its translation: CSAGPASGGETQYF.

V gene TRBV10-2 combines with J gene TRBJ2-2; D may be TRBD1 or TRBD2 (7 bases each). This CDR3 contains 14 residues. The germline CDR1 and CDR2 sequences are WSHSY and SAAADI. The V end lost 6 bases, the J end lost 10 bases, and 18 bases lay between the germline ends. The CDR3 nucleotides read TGCGCCAGCAGACTCGCAGGGGGGGTTGTGGAGCTGTTTTTT. It codes for CASRLAGGVVELFF.

This clonotype has more than one count but fewer than ten. The rearrangement joins TRBV13 to TRBJ1-2, with a weak D call TRBD1 (5 bases). The CDR3 extends over 14 amino acids. CDR1 is PRHDT and CDR2 is FYEKMQ in the germline V gene (reference sequence). V lost 5 bases to trimming and J lost 6 bases, with 16 bases between them. As DNA, the CDR3 is TGTGCCAGCAGCCAGATCAGGGTTGTTCATGGCTACACCTTC. This sequence encodes CASSQIRVVHGYTF.

This clonotype was seen ten or more times. The chain joins TRBV5-1 to TRBJ2-5; D unclear. CDR3 length: 13 amino acids. The ends were cut back, 2 bases at V and 5 bases at J, with 10 bases in the middle. Germline V gene data show CDR1 as SGHRS and CDR2 as YFSETQ. The CDR3 region is CASSLEVLETQYF. CDR3 coding DNA: TGCGCCAGCAGCTTAGAGGTTCTGGAGACCCAGTACTTC.

This clonotype has only a few counts. The CDR3 loop is CASSSVLRGGPIQETQYF. The CDR3 DNA sequence: TGTGCCAGCAGCTCCGTCCTTCGGGGGGGCCCCATCCAAGAGACCCAGTACTTC. This chain joins TRBV7-8 and TRBJ2-5; 8 bases fit TRBD2. Germline V gives CDR1 SGHVS, CDR2 FQNEAQ. The ends lost 4 bases at V and 1 base at J; junction bases unmatched: 14. CDR3 length equals 18 residues.

This clonotype has at least ten counts. This chain joins TRBV5-1 and TRBJ2-2, with D perhaps matching TRBD1 (6 bases). V lost 5 bases and J lost 3, with 20 bases in between. The CDR3 spans 17 residues. Per the germline V gene, CDR1 is SGHRS and CDR2 is YFSETQ. The CDR3 DNA is TGCGCCAGCAGTCCCGGAATCAGGGGAGTGTACACCGGGGAGCTGTTTTTT. Translated: CASSPGIRGVYTGELFF.

Regarding this clonotype: The junction departs from germline at one end; a sequencing error may be responsible. The chain links TRBV20-1 to TRBJ1-3; D not certain. The CDR3 is made up of 15 amino acids. CDR1 and CDR2 from the germline V gene are DFQATT and SNEGSKA (reference sequence). Here the CDR3 DNA reads TGCAGTGCTAGAGATCCCGGGATATCAGGAAACACCATATGTTTT. It yields the protein CSARDPGISGNTICF.

The rearrangement joins TRBV9 to TRBJ2-1; 10 bases map to TRBD2. This CDR3 is 15 amino acids long. The trim removed 3 bases at V and 7 bases at J, leaving 7 bases unmatched. Germline V gives CDR1 SGDLS, CDR2 YYNGEE. CDR3 amino acids: CASSGTGLAANEQFF. CDR3 DNA sequence: TGTGCCAGCAGCGGGACAGGACTAGCGGCAAATGAGCAGTTCTTC. Together with reference TRBV9 and TRBJ2-1, the CDR3 gives the full variable domain: DSGVTQTPKHLITATGQRVTLRCSPRSGDLSVYWYQQSLDQGLQFLIQYYNGEERAKGNILERFSAQQFPDLHSELNLSSLELGDSALYFCASSGTGLAANEQFFGPGTRLTVL.

At least ten counts were recorded for this clonotype. The chain combines TRBV3-1 with TRBJ2-5; possibly TRBD2 for D (6 bases). Trimming left V 4 bases short and J 1 base short, with 10 bases between. Germline V CDR1 and CDR2: LGHDT, YNNKEL (reference sequence). The CDR3 length is 14 residues. CDR3 bases: TGTGCCAGCAGCCTCCTAGCGATCCAAGAGACCCAGTACTTC. Translated, it gives CASSLLAIQETQYF.

This sequence joins TRBV6-5 and TRBJ1-1; 7 nucleotides match TRBD1. J was trimmed by 3 bases and V by 0 bases; bases with no gene match: 10. This CDR3 has 17 amino acids. The germline V gene encodes CDR1 MNHEY and CDR2 SVGAGI. CDR3 DNA sequence: TGTGCCAGCAGTTACTCTCAGGCAGGGGGGAGAGACACTGAAGCTTTCTTT. As protein: CASSYSQAGGRDTEAFF.

This clonotype was observed a few times. The chain is built from TRBV20-1 and TRBJ2-7, with D perhaps TRBD1 (5 bases). V was pared by 0 bases and J by 7 bases, with 10 bases between. The CDR3 covers 12 residues. Per the germline V gene, CDR1 is DFQATT and CDR2 is SNEGSKA (reference sequence). The CDR3: CSARDDSGEQYF. In nucleotides, the CDR3 is TGCAGTGCTAGAGACGACAGTGGGGAGCAGTACTTC.

This clonotype came up a few times. The V call is TRBV27, the J call TRBJ2-2; 9 bases align to TRBD2. V dropped 2 bases and J dropped 7; count of bases not matched to a gene: 2. This CDR3 has 14 residues. CDR1 and CDR2 (germline): MNHEY, SMNVEV (reference sequence). CDR3: CASSLMRGGGELFF. CDR3 in DNA: TGTGCCAGCAGTTTAATGCGGGGGGGCGGGGAGCTGTTTTTT.

There are many counts of this clonotype. V gene TRBV7-8 combines with J gene TRBJ2-7; the match to TRBD1 covers 9 bases. The CDR3 is made up of 15 amino acids. The J segment lost 2 bases and the V segment lost 5 bases, leaving 7 bases of the junction unmatched. Germline V gene data show CDR1 as SGHVS and CDR2 as FQNEAQ. CDR3 nucleotides: TGTGCCAGCAGCCTACCGGGACAGGGAGCCTACGAGCAGTACTTC. Protein: CASSLPGQGAYEQYF.

This clonotype was seen ten or more times. The chain uses TRBV6-1 and TRBJ1-5; D possibly corresponds to TRBD1 (6 bases). Germline V gene sequence: CDR1 MNHNS, CDR2 SASEGT. The CDR3 sequence is 16 residues long. Trimming cost V 7 bases and J 0 bases, with 16 bases left between them. CDR3 amino acids: CASTFGRTDSNQPQHF. The DNA of the CDR3 is TGTGCCAGCACCTTCGGGAGGACAGATAGCAATCAGCCCCAGCATTTT.

This clonotype was observed at least ten times. This rearrangement joins TRBV12-3 or TRBV12-4 to TRBJ1-1; D is undetermined. The CDR3 loop spans 11 amino acids. V was shortened by 5 bases and J by 4 bases, with 5 bases between the two germline ends. Here the CDR3 DNA reads TGTGCCAGCAGTCAAATCACTGAAGCTTTCTTT. Amino acid sequence: CASSQITEAFF.

This clonotype was seen many times. The chain uses TRBV3-1 and TRBJ2-3; D ambiguous. Trimming stripped 0 bases from V and 1 base from J, with 8 bases between. In germline, CDR1 is LGHDT, CDR2 YNNKEL (reference sequence). CDR3 length: 15 amino acids. CDR3 bases: TGTGCCAGCAGCCAAGAATCCCGGGGCACAGATACGCAGTATTTT. It encodes CASSQESRGTDTQYF.

At least ten counts were recorded for this clonotype. CDR3 sequence reads: CASSQQSTGAAEAFF. In nucleotides, the CDR3 is TGTGCCAGTAGTCAACAATCGACAGGGGCGGCTGAAGCTTTCTTT. The V and J genes are TRBV19 and TRBJ1-1; 8 bases line up with TRBD1. The CDR3 is 15 amino acids. Looked up from germline, CDR1 is LNHDA and CDR2 is SQIVND (reference sequence). V gave up 5 bases and J gave up 6 bases; unmatched junction bases: 11.

At least ten counts were recorded for this clonotype. The rearrangement joins TRBV5-1 to TRBJ2-1; a possible D gene is TRBD2 (6 bases). CDR1 is SGHRS and CDR2 is YFSETQ in the germline V gene. Trimming left V 5 bases short and J 0 bases short, with 15 bases between. This CDR3 contains 16 residues. The CDR3 loop is CASSGGTGSSYNEQFF. Here the CDR3 DNA reads TGCGCCAGCAGTGGGGGGACTGGGAGCTCCTACAATGAGCAGTTCTTC.